A single sample gave rise to the 9 T cell receptor beta chains below, sequenced in a study of cytomegalovirus exposure and HLA in healthy donors. The primer mix had 60 Vbeta and 13 Jbeta primers. Generated by immunoSEQ multiplex PCR, the TCRdb table keeps only in-frame clones and is missing some. The table has 95,000 to 150,000 clones, less than 85% seen once. Sequencing used PBMCs. Receptors were obtained from a young man in good health and CMV-seropositive.

The table lists this clone with a few counts. Here the CDR3 DNA reads TGTGCCAGCAGTTACGTGACAGGGGGCACTGAAGCTTTCTTT. It encodes CASSYVTGGTEAFF. The chain combines TRBV6-5 with TRBJ1-1, with TRBD1 matching over 9 bases. The CDR3 extends over 14 amino acids. Germline V CDR1 and CDR2: MNHEY, SVGAGI. The trim removed 2 bases at V and 4 bases at J, leaving 2 bases unmatched.

The chain couples TRBV5-4 to TRBJ2-1; D is ambiguous. In germline, CDR1 is SGHNT, CDR2 YYREEE (reference sequence). V was pared by 8 bases and J by 4 bases, with 7 bases between. There are 11 residues in the CDR3. The CDR3 protein is CASGSYNEQFF. DNA of the CDR3: TGTGCCAGTGGCAGTTACAATGAGCAGTTCTTC. Using reference TRBV5-4 and TRBJ2-1 for the parts outside the CDR3, the full variable domain is ETGVTQSPTHLIKTRGQQVTLRCSSQSGHNTVSWYQQALGQGPQFIFQYYREEENGRGNFPPRFSGLQFPNYSSELNVNALELDDSALYLCASGSYNEQFFGPGTRLTVL.

V usage is TRBV5-1 and J usage is TRBJ2-7; 7 nucleotides match TRBD1. J was trimmed by 5 bases and V by 5 bases; bases with no gene match: 4. Germline loops: CDR1 SGHRS, CDR2 YFSETQ. The CDR3 consists of 12 residues. In nucleotides, the CDR3 is TGCGCCAGCAGAAAAACAGGGGACGAGCAGTACTTC. It encodes CASRKTGDEQYF.

DNA of the CDR3: TGTGCCTTTACAGGGGGCTACACCGGGGAGCTGTTTTTT. Its protein is CAFTGGYTGELFF. The chain employs TRBV7-9 and TRBJ2-2; TRBD1 aligns across 9 bases. With 11 bases clipped from V and 3 bases from J, the junction kept 4 bases outside the gene matches. The CDR3 spans 13 residues. Germline V gene lookup returns CDR1 SEHNR and CDR2 FQNEAQ (reference sequence). Drawing the rest from reference TRBV7-9 and TRBJ2-2, the complete variable domain is DTGVSQNPRHKITKRGQNVTFRCDPISEHNRLYWYRQTLGQGPEFLTYFQNEAQLEKSRLLSDRFSAERPKGSFSTLEIQRTEQGDSAMYLCAFTGGYTGELFFGEGSRLTVL.

This clone has only one observation. The chain links TRBV5-8 to TRBJ1-1; D is ambiguous. The germline V gene encodes CDR1 SGHTS and CDR2 YDEGEE. Trimming removed 0 bases from V and 7 bases from J, with 13 bases in between. The CDR3 sequence is 14 residues long. The DNA of the CDR3 is TGTGCCAGCAGCTTGGCCCGGGGTCTTGTTGAAGCTTTCTTT. Its translation is CASSLARGLVEAFF.

The rearrangement links TRBV4-2 to TRBJ2-7, with 7 positions matching TRBD2. CDR1 and CDR2 from the germline V gene are LGHNA and YNFKEQ. V shed 0 bases and J 3 bases; nucleotides not matched to a gene: 5. The CDR3 is 15 residues long. The CDR3 loop is CASSQETGGFYEQYF. The DNA for the CDR3 is TGTGCCAGCAGCCAAGAAACGGGGGGATTCTACGAGCAGTACTTC.

The chain recombines TRBV23-1 with TRBJ2-7, with a possible D match to TRBD1 (5 bases). TRBV23-1 is sorted into the ORF group, with uncertain function. V gave up 10 bases and J gave up 3 bases, with 10 bases separating them. The CDR3 has 11 amino acids. The DNA for the CDR3 is TGCGCCACCACAGGCTACTACGAGCAGTACTTC. It is translated as CATTGYYEQYF.

This clone was counted between two and nine times. The chain couples TRBV6-5 to TRBJ1-6; the match to TRBD1 covers 7 bases. This CDR3 comprises 13 residues. V shed 6 bases and J 6 bases; nucleotides not matched to a gene: 2. The V gene's germline CDR1 is MNHEY and CDR2 SVGAGI. CDR3 residues: CASRGQSNSPLHF. CDR3 in DNA: TGTGCCAGCAGGGGACAGAGTAATTCACCCCTCCACTTT.

This rearrangement joins TRBV18 to TRBJ2-5, with D uncertain. The J call may be wrong; the DNA end is better matched by TRBJ2-7. This CDR3 has 13 residues. CDR1 and CDR2 from the germline V gene are KGHSH and LQKENI. Written as DNA, the CDR3 is TGTGCCAGCTCACCTACAGTCACCTACGAGCAGTACTTC. Its translation: CASSPTVTYEQYF.